Listed below are T cell receptor beta chains from one sample, sequenced in a study of graft-versus-host responses after intestinal transplantation. Libraries were prepared by immunoSEQ multiplex PCR; TCRdb keeps only in-frame clonotypes and omits some of them. Of 10,000 or so clones detected, around three quarters appear once; the ten largest clones hold 4.3%. The sample was ileum tissue, taken more than 140 days after intestinal transplantation. These receptors came from a human patient who received an intestinal transplant, so some T cells may come from the graft donor. Each CDR3 is given with its conserved first and last residue. The D gene is left open where the match is weak. Size tells how often a clone was seen (once, few, many) or the class of an expanded clone, and some rows leave it out.

D gene	V gene	J gene	clone size	CDR3 DNA	CDR3 protein
TRBD1	TRBV6-4	TRBJ2-4	.	TGTGCCAGCAGCGGACAGGCCCGGAACATTCAGTACTTC	CASSGQARNIQYF
.	TRBV7-7	TRBJ2-5	.	TGTGCTAGCAGCTTAAATCGAGGGTCGGAGACCCAGTACTTC	CASSLNRGSETQYF
.	TRBV6-5	TRBJ2-5	.	TGTGCCAGCAGTCCGCCGGGAGAGTGGGAGACCCAGTACTTC	CASSPPGEWETQYF
TRBD2	TRBV6-6	TRBJ2-7	once	TGTGCCAGCAGCCGGATAGCGGGTCTATCCTACGAGCAGTACTTC	CASSRIAGLSYEQYF
.	TRBV5-1	TRBJ1-5	.	TGCGCCAGCACCCCCCTGGGGGCCGTTCAGCCCCAGCATTTT	CASTPLGAVQPQHF
TRBD2	TRBV5-1	TRBJ2-3	.	TGCGCCAGCAGTCCTGAACTAGCGGGGACAGATACGCAGTATTTT	CASSPELAGTDTQYF
TRBD2	TRBV4-1	TRBJ2-1	few	TGCGCCAGCAGCCAAGGGTGGGGCGGGGGGGCCATTTTTGAGCAGTTCTTC	CASSQGWGGGAIFEQFF
TRBD2	TRBV7-3	TRBJ2-5	.	TGTGCCAGCAGCTTAACAGCGGGAGGTGGGGTGACCCAGTACTTC	CASSLTAGGGVTQYF
.	TRBV7-3	TRBJ1-3	.	TGTGCCAGCAGCTTACACAGGAACTCCTCTGGAAACACCATATATTTT	CASSLHRNSSGNTIYF
TRBD1	TRBV23-1	TRBJ1-2	.	TGCGCCAGCAGTCAATCTTTATCGGGACAGGGCCATGGCTACACCTTC	CASSQSLSGQGHGYTF
TRBD1	TRBV7-8	TRBJ2-1	.	TGTGCCAGCAGCGCTGCCGGGACAGGTTCGTACAATGAGCAGTTCTTC	CASSAAGTGSYNEQFF
TRBD2	TRBV7-2	TRBJ2-7	.	TGTGCCAGCAGCACCCCCGGGGGGGGGTTAAACGAGCAGTACTTC	CASSTPGGGLNEQYF
TRBD1	TRBV18	TRBJ1-2	once	TGTGCCAGCTCAAGCCCCAAGGCCGGGACAGGGGGAAAAGTGGGCGGCTACACCTTC	CASSSPKAGTGGKVGGYTF
TRBD1	TRBV5-4	TRBJ2-7	.	TGTGCCAGCAGCCCACGGACAGGGAGCTCCTACGAGCAGTACTTC	CASSPRTGSSYEQYF
.	TRBV11-2	TRBJ1-3	few	TGTGCCAGCAGCTTAGCACAGGCAGGAGGAAACACCATATATTTT	CASSLAQAGGNTIYF
TRBD2	TRBV9	TRBJ2-2	.	TGTGCCAGCAGCGTAGGGGTTAGCGGGAGCGCCACCGGGGAGCTGTTTTTT	CASSVGVSGSATGELFF
.	TRBV18	TRBJ1-1	.	TGTGCCAGCTCACGGGGGGATGGCATGAACACTGAAGCTTTCTTT	CASSRGDGMNTEAFF
.	TRBV2	TRBJ2-1	.	TGTGCCAGCAGTTACTCGTATTACAATGAGCAGTTCTTC	CASSYSYYNEQFF